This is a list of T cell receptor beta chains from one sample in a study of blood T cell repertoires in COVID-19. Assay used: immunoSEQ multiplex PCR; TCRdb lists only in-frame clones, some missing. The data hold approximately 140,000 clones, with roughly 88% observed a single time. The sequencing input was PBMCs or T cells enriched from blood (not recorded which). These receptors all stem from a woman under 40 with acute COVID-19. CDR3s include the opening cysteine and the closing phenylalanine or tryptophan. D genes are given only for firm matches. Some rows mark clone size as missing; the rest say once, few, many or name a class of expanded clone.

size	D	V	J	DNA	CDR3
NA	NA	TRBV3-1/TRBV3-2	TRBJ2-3	TGTGCCAGCAGCCAACTCCGGGTTTTCACAGATACGCAGTATTTT	CASSQLRVFTDTQYF
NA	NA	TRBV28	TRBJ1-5	TGTGCCAGCAGTTTCCGGGGAAGAGGACAGCCCCAGCATTTT	CASSFRGRGQPQHF
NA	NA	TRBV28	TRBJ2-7	TGTGCCAGCAGTTTGGAGGGACCGGGTGACTACGAGCAGTACTTC	CASSLEGPGDYEQYF
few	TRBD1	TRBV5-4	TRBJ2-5	TGTGCCAGCACCTCAGGGGGCGCGGGGTGGTTGGAGACCCAGTACTTC	CASTSGGAGWLETQYF
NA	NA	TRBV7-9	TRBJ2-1	TGTGCCAGCAGCCTCAGTTCCCTCGCCTACAATGAGCAGTTCTTC	CASSLSSLAYNEQFF
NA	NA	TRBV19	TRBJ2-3	TGTGCCAGTAGTATTGGGACTTATATCACAGATACGCAGTATTTT	CASSIGTYITDTQYF
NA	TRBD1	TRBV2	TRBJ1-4	TGTGCCAGCAGTGATTCCCCGACAGGGTATTCGAGGGAAAAACTGTTTTTT	CASSDSPTGYSREKLFF
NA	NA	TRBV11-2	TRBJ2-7	TGTGCCAGCAGCTTCGGCAGAAGGAGCTCCTACGAGCAGTACTTC	CASSFGRRSSYEQYF
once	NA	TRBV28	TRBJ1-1	TGTGCCAGCAGTTTACTCAGGGGAGCTTTCTTT	CASSLLRGAFF
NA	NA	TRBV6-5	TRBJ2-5	TGTGCCAGCAGTTACCAGGACCAAGAGACCCAGTACTTC	CASSYQDQETQYF
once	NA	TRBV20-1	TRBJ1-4	TGCAGTGCTAGAGGGCCCGAAAAACTGTTTTTT	CSARGPEKLFF
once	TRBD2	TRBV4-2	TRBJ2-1	TGTGCCAGCAGCCAATCGGTTAGTAGCGGGAGTTTTTACAATGAGCAGTTCTTC	CASSQSVSSGSFYNEQFF
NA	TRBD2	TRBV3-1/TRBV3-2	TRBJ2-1	TGTGCCAGCAGCCAAGTAGGGCTAGCGGAACTCTACAATGAGCAGTTCTTC	CASSQVGLAELYNEQFF
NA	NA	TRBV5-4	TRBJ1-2	TGTGCCAGCAGCTCCTGGGGCCAGGAAAGGGGCTACACCTTC	CASSSWGQERGYTF
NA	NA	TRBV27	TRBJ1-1	TGTGCCAGCAGCCTAGTAAGAGGGGAAGCTTTCTTT	CASSLVRGEAFF
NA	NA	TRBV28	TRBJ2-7	TGTGCCAGCAGTCCGGGACACCTAATAACGCCGTACTTC	CASSPGHLITPYF
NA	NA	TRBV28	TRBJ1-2	TGTGCCAGCAGTCGAGACGGGAACTATGGCTACACCTTC	CASSRDGNYGYTF
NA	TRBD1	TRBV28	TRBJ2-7	TGTGCCAGCAGTTTAACTTTCCAGGGGGACGAGCAGTACTTC	CASSLTFQGDEQYF
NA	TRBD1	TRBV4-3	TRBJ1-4	TGCGCCAGCAGCCGGATCAGGGGGCCGGAGGAAAAACTGTTTTTT	CASSRIRGPEEKLFF
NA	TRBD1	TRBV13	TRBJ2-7	TGTGCCAGCAGCGGAATACCGGGACAGAACTACGAGCAGTACTTC	CASSGIPGQNYEQYF
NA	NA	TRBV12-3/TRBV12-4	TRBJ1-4	TGTGCCAGCAGTTTGGGGGCGGGTGAAAAACTGTTTTTT	CASSLGAGEKLFF
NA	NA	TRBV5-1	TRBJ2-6	TGCGCCAGCAGCTTTCTTGCAGGGGATTTGTTTAGAGCCAACGTCCTGACTTTC	CASSFLAGDLFRANVLTF
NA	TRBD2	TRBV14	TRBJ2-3	TGTGCCAGCAGCCAGACTAGCGGGGGGATCACAGATACGCAGTATTTT	CASSQTSGGITDTQYF
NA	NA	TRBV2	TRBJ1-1	TGTGCCAGCAGTGGGGTTCTGGGGCCTAACACTGAAGCTTTCTTT	CASSGVLGPNTEAFF
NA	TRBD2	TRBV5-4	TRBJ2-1	TGTGCCAGCAGCTTGACTAGCGGGGCTTACAATGAGCAGTTCTTC	CASSLTSGAYNEQFF
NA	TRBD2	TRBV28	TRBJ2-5	TGTGCCAGCAGTTTAGTTGCGGGCGGGGGGCAAGAGACCCAGTACTTC	CASSLVAGGGQETQYF
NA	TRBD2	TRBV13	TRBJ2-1	TGTGCCAGCAGCTTTGGTACTAGCGGGAGTGCTTTGGAGCAGTTCTTC	CASSFGTSGSALEQFF
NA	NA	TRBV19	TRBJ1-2	TGTGCCAGTAGTATGGGGACACCGAACTATGGCTACACCTTC	CASSMGTPNYGYTF
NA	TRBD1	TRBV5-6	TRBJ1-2	TGTGCCAGCAGCCTTGGGGCAGGGGGAGTGGAGGGCTACACCTTC	CASSLGAGGVEGYTF
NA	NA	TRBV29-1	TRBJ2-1	TGCAGCGTTGAAGACTCCGGGTCTAGCAACAATGAGCAGTTCTTC	CSVEDSGSSNNEQFF
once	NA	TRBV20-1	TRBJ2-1	TGCAGTGCTAGAGAGGGGGCGGGGCAGTTCTTC	CSAREGAGQFF
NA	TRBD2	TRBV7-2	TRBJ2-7	TGTGCCAGCAGCTTAGGACTAGCGGGAGACGAGCAGTACTTC	CASSLGLAGDEQYF
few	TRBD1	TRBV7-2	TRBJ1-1	TGTGCCAGCAGCCCGACCCTGGCGGACAGGGGAGCTTTCTTT	CASSPTLADRGAFF
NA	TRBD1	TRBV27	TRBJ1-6	TGTGCCAGCAGTTTATCTAAACCGGACAGGAGTAATAATTCACCCCTCCACTTT	CASSLSKPDRSNNSPLHF
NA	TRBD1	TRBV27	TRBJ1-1	TGTGCCAGCAGTTCCACAGGGGTGGGAGGCACTGAAGCTTTCTTT	CASSSTGVGGTEAFF
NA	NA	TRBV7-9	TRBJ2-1	TGTGCCAGCAGCTTAGATTTCCCAAACAGGGTTTGGACCTACAATGAGCAGTTCTTC	CASSLDFPNRVWTYNEQFF
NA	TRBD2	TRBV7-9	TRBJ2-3	TGTGCCAGCAGCCAAGGACTAGCGGGAGCAGATACGCAGTATTTT	CASSQGLAGADTQYF
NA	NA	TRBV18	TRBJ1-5	TGTGCCAGCTCACCAGGAGGGATGAGCAATCAGCCCCAGCATTTT	CASSPGGMSNQPQHF
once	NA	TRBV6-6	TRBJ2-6	TGTGCCAGCAGTACCCGGGGAGCTGGGGCCAACGTCCTGACTTTC	CASSTRGAGANVLTF
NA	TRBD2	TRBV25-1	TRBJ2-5	TGTGCCAGCAGTGATTTGCGGGAGGGGTCGTACCAAGAGACCCAGTACTTC	CASSDLREGSYQETQYF
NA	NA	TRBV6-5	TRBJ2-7	TGTGCCAGCAGTTCCCCAAACAGGTTTAGAGAGCAGTACTTC	CASSSPNRFREQYF
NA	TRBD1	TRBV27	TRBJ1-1	TGTGCCAGCTCACGTATGTCCGGGACAGTGGACTCACATGAAGCTTTCTTT	CASSRMSGTVDSHEAFF
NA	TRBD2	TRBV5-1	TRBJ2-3	TGCGCCAGCAGCTCACGTGGCGCACCGGGACTAGCGACAGATACGCAGTATTTT	CASSSRGAPGLATDTQYF